Included here is one TCR beta chain sequence, with context. What it binds is unknown. This entry belongs to a study of chemoradiotherapy in HPV16-positive cancers. About the study: Candidate HPV-specific clones and shared TCR motifs came from two HPV16-positive patients.

This CDR3 comprises 14 residues. Trimming took 3 bases from V and 4 from J, leaving 12 bases between them. CDR1 is LGHNT, CDR2 FRNRAP, per germline. Clones were sequenced by immunoSEQ multiplex PCR, and TCRdb holds only the in-frame ones, with some missing. The profile shows under 20,000 clones, 84% of them singletons. Study-wide results and caveats: In HPV16-positive patients, HPV-responsive T-cell expansion tracked better recurrence-free survival.

The starting material was blood, obtained from a patient who underwent chemoradiotherapy. This TCR came from a human donor with HPV-associated anogenital cancer. The genes are TRBV12-5 and TRBJ1-2; possible D gene TRBD1, 5 bases. CDR3: CASGFYRGLYGYTF. CDR3 coding DNA: TGTGCTAGTGGTTTTTATAGGGGACTCTATGGCTACACCTTC.